This entry is about one TCR beta chain. This entry belongs to a study of shared clonotypes between healthy human individuals. CD8 cells regarded as naive lacked CD45RO, were positively chosen for CCR7, and omitted terminally differentiated effector memory CD45RA+ cells. Per germline, CDR1 MDHEN and CDR2 SYDVKM. Trimming left V 4 bases short and J 0 bases short, with 21 bases between. The CDR3 consists of 18 residues. Researchers divided each subset's genomic DNA evenly across several immunoSEQ plates. Generated by immunoSEQ multiplex PCR, the TCRdb table keeps only in-frame clones and is missing some. The table records 650,000 to 800,000 clones, about 92% of them present only once.

What was sequenced was naive CD8+ T cells sorted from blood. This clonotype originated in a man aged 30 to 39 in good health. The rearrangement links TRBV28 to TRBJ2-5, with D perhaps being TRBD1 or TRBD2 (6 bases each). CDR3 region: CASSSRQGTPFYQETQYF. DNA for the CDR3: TGTGCCAGCAGTTCGAGGCAGGGGACTCCTTTCTACCAAGAGACCCAGTACTTC. Based on the CDR3 plus reference TRBV28 and TRBJ2-5, the full variable domain is DVKVTQSSRYLVKRTGEKVFLECVQDMDHENMFWYRQDPGLGLRLIYFSYDVKMKEKGDIPEGYSVSREKKERFSLILESASTNQTSMYLCASSSRQGTPFYQETQYFGPGTRLLVL.